Each of the 16 T cell receptor beta chains below was sequenced from the same sample in a study of cytomegalovirus exposure and HLA in healthy donors. TCRdb's table, derived via immunoSEQ multiplex PCR, lists solely in-frame clones and lacks some. The sample shows some 260,000 clones, about 90% of them seen only once. Sequencing was done on a sample of PBMCs. The origin of the receptors is a man between 18 and 35 years old in good health and CMV-seropositive.

The V gene is TRBV29-1, the J gene TRBJ1-5; D is unclear. Germline V gene sequence: CDR1 SQVTM, CDR2 ANQGSEA. CDR3 size: 13 residues. The V end was cut by 6 bases, the J end by 0 bases, with 9 bases between. CDR3 loop: CSVLADSNQPQHF. The CDR3 DNA follows: TGCAGCGTACTTGCCGATAGCAATCAGCCCCAGCATTTT.

V usage is TRBV2 and J usage is TRBJ1-3, with TRBD1 matching over 8 bases. The length of the CDR3 is 13 residues. V lost 9 bases and J lost 0; bases outside the gene matches: 1. The germline gives CDR1 SNHLY, CDR2 FYNNEI. CDR3 residues: CARGQASGNTIYF. The CDR3 nucleotides are TGTGCCAGGGGACAGGCCTCTGGAAACACCATATATTTT. The variable domain in full, completed from reference TRBV2 and TRBJ1-3, reads EPEVTQTPSHQVTQMGQEVILRCVPISNHLYFYWYRQILGQKVEFLVSFYNNEISEKSEIFDDQFSVERPDGSNFTLKIRSTKLEDSAMYFCARGQASGNTIYFGEGSWLTVV.

This chain links TRBV29-1 with TRBJ2-1, with D maybe TRBD2 (5 bases). Between the trimmed V and J ends, which lost 8 bases and 7 bases, there was a span of 12 bases. Looked up from germline, CDR1 is SQVTM and CDR2 is ANQGSEA. This CDR3 comprises 11 residues. The CDR3 DNA reads TGCAGCCCTTTCGGAGGAAATGAGCAGTTCTTC. It is translated as CSPFGGNEQFF.

With regard to this clone: The junction shows a germline mismatch at one end, possibly a read error. Written as DNA, the CDR3 is TGTGCCAGCCGTTTTGTGAGCGCAGATACGCAGTATTTT. Residues: CASRFVSADTQYF. The rearrangement joins TRBV27 to TRBJ2-3; no reliable D call. This CDR3 is built from 13 residues. Germline-derived CDR1 and CDR2 are MNHEY and SMNVEV (reference sequence).

This sequence joins TRBV9 and TRBJ2-7, with 8 positions matching TRBD2. The length of the CDR3 is 14 residues. In germline, CDR1 is SGDLS, CDR2 YYNGEE. V trimming: 0 bases; J trimming: 3 bases; junction bases outside the gene matches: 2. For the CDR3, the DNA is TGTGCCAGCAGCGTAGGGGGACTAGGCTACGAGCAGTACTTC. This gives the protein CASSVGGLGYEQYF.

CDR3 region: CASSADRGFYGYTF. CDR3 sequence (DNA): TGTGCCAGCAGCGCGGACAGGGGGTTTTATGGCTACACCTTC. J is TRBJ1-2 and V is TRBV9; 10 bases align to TRBD1. The V and J ends lost 3 bases and 5 bases, in that order; junction bases with no gene match: 4. The CDR3 runs to 14 residues. Per the germline V gene, CDR1 is SGDLS and CDR2 is YYNGEE.

The DNA for the CDR3 is TGTGCCAGCAGTTTGGTGCGTGGCCGGGAGCTGTTTTTT. Protein product: CASSLVRGRELFF. This rearrangement joins TRBV7-2 to TRBJ2-2; no firm D call. The V and J ends lost 6 bases and 9 bases respectively, with 14 bases between them. The germline V gene has CDR1 SGHTA and CDR2 FQGNSA. The CDR3 contains 13 residues.

The rearrangement joins TRBV25-1 to TRBJ1-1; 9 bases map to TRBD1. The germline CDR1 and CDR2 sequences are MGHDK and SYGVNS. This CDR3 region has 15 residues. Trimming took 7 bases from V and 1 from J; bases not matched to a gene: 7. CDR3 nucleotide sequence: TGTGCCAGCACCTCCGACAGGGGGAGGAACACTGAAGCTTTCTTT. Its translation is CASTSDRGRNTEAFF.

This sequence joins TRBV5-1 and TRBJ1-5; tentatively, D is TRBD1 (6 bases). The CDR3 totals 13 residues. CDR1 SGHRS and CDR2 YFSETQ come from the germline V gene. Between the trimmed V and J ends, which lost 0 bases and 9 bases, there was a span of 10 bases. The CDR3 DNA follows: TGCGCCAGCAGCTTGGCGGGGGCCTGGCCCCAGCATTTT. This translates into CASSLAGAWPQHF. Filled out from reference TRBV5-1 and TRBJ1-5, the complete variable domain reads KAGVTQTPRYLIKTRGQQVTLSCSPISGHRSVSWYQQTPGQGLQFLFEYFSETQRNKGNFPGRFSGRQFSNSRSEMNVSTLELGDSALYLCASSLAGAWPQHFGDGTRLSIL.

V gene TRBV4-2 combines with J gene TRBJ1-4; 9 positions agree with TRBD1. After removal of 4 bases from V and 6 bases from J, the junction contained 6 bases not matched to a gene. CDR1 and CDR2 (germline): LGHNA, YNFKEQ. There are 15 residues in the CDR3. The CDR3 region has the DNA TGTGCCAGCAGCCGCCAGGACAGGGGAGATGAAAAACTGTTTTTT. Protein: CASSRQDRGDEKLFF.

CDR3 protein: CSVRLGFNEQYF. DNA of the CDR3: TGCAGCGTCCGATTGGGCTTCAACGAGCAGTACTTC. The rearrangement links TRBV29-1 to TRBJ2-7, with unresolved D. The length of the CDR3 is 12 residues. The germline gives CDR1 SQVTM, CDR2 ANQGSEA. V was clipped by 6 bases and J by 5 bases, with 14 bases between them.

This clone showed up just once. The chain has TRBV27 and TRBJ2-2, with no clear D. The CDR3 is 11 amino acids. V was clipped by 5 bases and J by 5 bases, with 3 bases between them. Germline V lookup: CDR1 MNHEY, CDR2 SMNVEV (reference sequence). The CDR3 is CASSTTGELFF. The CDR3 nucleotides read TGTGCCAGCAGTACGACCGGGGAGCTGTTTTTT.

The V call is TRBV6-1, the J call TRBJ1-2; 8 bases line up with TRBD1. CDR3 length: 14 residues. Germline V lookup: CDR1 MNHNS, CDR2 SASEGT. Germline trimming cut 6 bases from V and 3 bases from J; bases unmatched to any gene: 6. The CDR3 loop reads CASRDRVFHYGYTF. CDR3 DNA: TGTGCCAGCAGGGACAGGGTCTTCCACTATGGCTACACCTTC.

This chain links TRBV29-1 with TRBJ1-1; TRBD1 is a possible D gene (5 bases). The germline V gene has CDR1 SQVTM and CDR2 ANQGSEA. The CDR3 is made up of 14 amino acids. V was shortened by 4 bases and J by 0 bases, with 12 bases between the two germline ends. The CDR3, as DNA: TGCAGCGTTGTCTCGCGGGACCTGAACACTGAAGCTTTCTTT. Translated: CSVVSRDLNTEAFF.

The chain combines TRBV5-1 with TRBJ2-7; possible D gene TRBD2, 6 bases. The V and J ends lost 4 bases and 1 base respectively, with 12 bases between them. The V gene's germline CDR1 is SGHRS and CDR2 YFSETQ. This CDR3 comprises 14 residues. The CDR3 DNA reads TGCGCCAGCAGCCAGGGACTGGGATCCTACGAGCAGTACTTC. This codes for CASSQGLGSYEQYF.

The chain is built from TRBV29-1 and TRBJ2-1; possibly TRBD1 or TRBD2 for D (5 bases each). V lost 8 bases to trimming and J lost 3 bases, with 38 bases between them. The CDR3 extends over 21 amino acids. CDR1 is SQVTM and CDR2 is ANQGSEA in the germline V gene. The DNA for the CDR3 is TGCAGCTTTCGGGCGCATATTGAAGGGGCGATTACGACGGGATTCTACAATGAGCAGTTCTTC. As protein: CSFRAHIEGAITTGFYNEQFF.